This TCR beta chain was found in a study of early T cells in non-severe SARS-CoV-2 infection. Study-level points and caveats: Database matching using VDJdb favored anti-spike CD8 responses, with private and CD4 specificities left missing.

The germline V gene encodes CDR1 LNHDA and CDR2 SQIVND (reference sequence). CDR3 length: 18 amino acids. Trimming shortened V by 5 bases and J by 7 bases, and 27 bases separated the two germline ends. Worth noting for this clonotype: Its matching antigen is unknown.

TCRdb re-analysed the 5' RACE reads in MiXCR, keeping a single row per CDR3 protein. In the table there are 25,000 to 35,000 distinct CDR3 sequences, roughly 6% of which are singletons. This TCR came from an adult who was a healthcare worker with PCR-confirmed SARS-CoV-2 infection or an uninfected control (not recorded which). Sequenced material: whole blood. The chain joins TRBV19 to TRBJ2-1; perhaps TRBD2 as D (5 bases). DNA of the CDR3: TGTGCCAGTAGTCCCGGGCCCCACCGCGGAGGCCTTAGGAATGAGCAGTTCTTC. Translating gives CASSPGPHRGGLRNEQFF.